A selection of T cell receptor beta chains follows, all from one sample in a study of OX40 agonist ivuxolimab in advanced cancers. TCRdb keeps only in-frame clones here, not all; method: immunoSEQ multiplex PCR. This sample has 60,000 to 70,000 clones, with about 79% found just once. Sequences were derived from CD4+ or CD8+ T cells sorted from blood, sampled in a trial of the OX40 agonist ivuxolimab. The source is an adult with an advanced solid tumor such as melanoma, head and neck, liver or kidney cancer. Each CDR3 is given with its conserved first and last residue. D genes are given only for firm matches. Clone sizes are given selectively: once, few, many, or a class where the clone is expanded.

j_call clone_size d_call v_call cdr3_aa cdr3_nt
TRBJ1-5 - - TRBV9 CASSVGGSQYSNQPQHF TGTGCCAGCAGCGTAGGTGGGAGTCAATATAGCAATCAGCCCCAGCATTTT
TRBJ2-7 few TRBD1 TRBV9 CASSVGQDNYEQYF TGTGCCAGCAGCGTTGGACAGGACAACTACGAGCAGTACTTC
TRBJ2-3 - - TRBV10-3 CAGGSAITDTQYF TGTGCCGGCGGCAGCGCCATCACAGATACGCAGTATTTT
TRBJ2-7 - TRBD2 TRBV4-2 CASSQVASGPKEQYF TGTGCCAGCAGCCAAGTGGCTAGCGGCCCTAAGGAGCAGTACTTC
TRBJ2-5 - - TRBV10-3 CAISESAEGETQYF TGTGCCATCAGTGAGTCGGCTGAGGGGGAGACCCAGTACTTC
TRBJ2-3 once - TRBV11-2 CASSLAGRSTDTQYF TGTGCCAGCAGCTTAGCGGGGAGAAGCACAGATACGCAGTATTTT
TRBJ2-1 - - TRBV28 CASSLTPAGYNEQFF TGTGCCAGCAGTTTAACCCCCGCGGGTTACAATGAGCAGTTCTTC
TRBJ2-2 - - TRBV7-8 CASSPWGRANTGELFF TGTGCCAGCAGCCCTTGGGGCAGGGCGAACACCGGGGAGCTGTTTTTT
TRBJ2-2 once - TRBV9 CASSQILGELFF TGTGCCAGCAGCCAAATCCTCGGGGAGCTGTTTTTT
TRBJ1-2 once - TRBV7-2 CASSLNKGEGYTF TGTGCCAGCAGCTTAAACAAGGGGGAGGGCTACACCTTC
TRBJ2-5 once - TRBV27 CASRGTFQETQYF TGTGCCAGCAGAGGGACTTTCCAAGAGACCCAGTACTTC
TRBJ2-2 - TRBD1 TRBV28 CASTSGGRDTGELFF TGTGCCAGCACCTCAGGGGGAAGGGACACCGGGGAGCTGTTTTTT
TRBJ1-5 once - TRBV19 CASSIFWGNSNQPQHF TGTGCCAGTAGTATTTTTTGGGGAAATAGCAATCAGCCCCAGCATTTT
TRBJ2-3 - - TRBV18 CASSRITDTSTDTQYF TGTGCCAGCTCACGAATCACAGATACTAGCACAGATACGCAGTATTTT
TRBJ1-6 - TRBD1 TRBV7-9 CASSLRTGDSPLHF TGTGCCAGCAGCTTAAGGACAGGGGATTCACCCCTCCACTTT
TRBJ2-1 - - TRBV10-3 CATRGAGGNEQFF TGTGCCACCCGGGGAGCCGGAGGGAATGAGCAGTTCTTC
TRBJ2-1 - - TRBV18 CASSPSRGNEQFF TGTGCCAGCTCACCTAGTAGGGGCAATGAGCAGTTCTTC
TRBJ2-7 - - TRBV15 CATSRPDSSYEQYF TGTGCCACCAGCAGACCGGACAGCTCCTACGAGCAGTACTTC
TRBJ2-1 - - TRBV5-1 CASSLEVDDEQFF TGCGCCAGCAGCTTGGAAGTAGACGATGAGCAGTTCTTC
TRBJ2-7 - - TRBV19 CASSYDSSTYEQYF TGTGCCAGCTCCTACGATTCCAGCACCTACGAGCAGTACTTC